This T cell receptor (beta chain) was sequenced for a study of cytomegalovirus exposure and HLA in healthy donors. For this clone: Its antigen is as yet unknown.

This CDR3 has 12 amino acids. V gave up 2 bases and J gave up 11 bases; unmatched junction bases: 4. Germline V lookup: CDR1 SGHNT, CDR2 YYREEE (reference sequence). Some clones are missing from TCRdb's copy, which holds only in-frame ones; the method was immunoSEQ multiplex PCR. Found here are some 90,000 clones, roughly 89% of them singletons; the top ten hold roughly 4%. Study conclusions and caveats: According to the study, approximately 150 TCR beta chains were cytomegalovirus-associated.

The TCR comes from a woman aged 25 to 39 in good health and CMV-seronegative. The J gene is TRBJ1-1, the V gene TRBV5-4; 9 bases align to TRBD1. Specimen: PBMCs. CDR3 sequence reads: CASSFGDRAAFF. Here the CDR3 DNA reads TGTGCCAGCAGCTTTGGGGACAGGGCTGCTTTCTTT.